The subject of this entry is one T cell receptor beta chain. What it binds is unknown. The CDR3 has 14 residues. Germline CDR1 reads SEHNR; CDR2 reads FQNEAQ (reference sequence). J gave up 5 bases and V 7 bases, and 5 bases lay outside the gene matches. The sample originates from a study of beta chain features in type 1 diabetes. The collection from each donor was one heparinised blood draw averaging about 116 mL. Findings of the study overall: Compared to healthy donors, patients appeared to have naive, central memory and Treg TCRB repertoires that were more alike. In all four CD4+ subsets, TCRB CDR3 length was significantly, moderately reduced in type 1 diabetes. A pattern of fewer insertions and more deletions at VDJ junctions was seen in type 1 diabetes patients.

Expressed TCRB transcripts were sequenced, since all the RNA that had been isolated was reverse transcribed. About 3.6 million reads were obtained on average from naive, central memory and regulatory T cell samples. The method was immunoSEQ multiplex PCR; TCRdb's version includes in-frame clones alone and lacks a portion of them. The sample has roughly 340,000 clones, around 12% seen once. The chain employs TRBV7-9 and TRBJ1-5; the match to TRBD1 covers 10 bases. This clonotype originated in a woman in her late teens or twenties with type 1 diabetes. The material sequenced was naive CD4+ T cells from blood. The CDR3 DNA sequence: TGTGCCAGCACCGGAGGGACAGGGGATCAGCCCCAGCATTTT. Translation gives CASTGGTGDQPQHF.